These 8 T cell receptor beta chains were all obtained from the same sample, sequenced in a study of shared clonotypes between healthy human individuals. Produced via immunoSEQ multiplex PCR; TCRdb's table is partial and in-frame only. The data contain approximately 1,000,000 clones, roughly 80% of them singletons. The sample consisted of memory CD4+ T cells from PBMCs. Subset defined: CD45RA-negative fraction. Every receptor here comes from a man between 18 and 35 years old in good health. Some clones in this sample may be carry-over from other donors' samples.

The chain is built from TRBV2 and TRBJ1-2; 8 bases match TRBD1. Unmatched junction bases numbered 7, after V lost 5 bases and J lost 8 bases. CDR3 length: 13 amino acids. Germline CDR1 is SNHLY and CDR2 is FYNNEI. CDR3 region: CASSLGTGLGYTF. The CDR3 nucleotides are TGTGCCAGCAGTCTTGGGACAGGTCTGGGCTACACCTTC.

CDR3 sequence (DNA): TGTGCCAGCAGCCAAGAAACTATCTGGCAGGGGAACTACAATGAGCAGTTCTTC. Its protein is CASSQETIWQGNYNEQFF. The rearrangement joins TRBV14 to TRBJ2-1; D may be TRBD1 (6 bases). This CDR3 region has 18 residues. V lost 0 bases and J 3 bases, leaving 18 bases between the germline ends. Germline loops: CDR1 SGHDN, CDR2 FVKESK.

A word on this clone: Different DNA sequences within this sample yield the same CDR3. The chain links TRBV28 to TRBJ2-7; D unresolved. Germline-derived CDR1 and CDR2 are MDHEN and SYDVKM. This CDR3 comprises 13 residues. V lost 4 bases, J lost 2 bases, and 9 bases lay in between. This chain's CDR3 is CASSSGTTYEQYF. The CDR3 nucleotides are TGTGCCAGCAGTTCCGGCACAACCTACGAGCAGTACTTC.

The rearrangement uses TRBV5-6 and TRBJ2-6; D unclear. The CDR3 has 15 residues. The germline gives CDR1 SGHDT, CDR2 YYEEEE. Deletions cut 2 bases from V and 5 bases from J, with 11 bases between. The CDR3 loop is CASSLSPFRANVLTF. The CDR3 DNA reads TGTGCCAGCAGCTTATCCCCCTTTCGGGCCAACGTCCTGACTTTC.

J is TRBJ2-1 and V is TRBV15; perhaps TRBD2 as D (6 bases). V was pared by 4 bases and J by 2 bases, with 12 bases between. The CDR3 runs to 15 residues. Germline CDR1 is LNHNV and CDR2 is YYDKDF (reference sequence). Here the CDR3 DNA reads TGTGCCACCAGCAACGGACTAATCACCTACAATGAGCAGTTCTTC. This gives the protein CATSNGLITYNEQFF.

The V call is TRBV15, the J call TRBJ1-1, with a weak D call TRBD1 (5 bases). The CDR3 sequence is 16 residues long. Germline V lookup: CDR1 LNHNV, CDR2 YYDKDF (reference sequence). V gave up 0 bases and J gave up 0 bases, with 11 bases separating them. The chain's CDR3 is CATSRERGRLNTEAFF. DNA of the CDR3: TGTGCCACCAGCAGAGAAAGGGGCCGACTGAACACTGAAGCTTTCTTT.

The chain links TRBV6-6 to TRBJ1-4; TRBD1 matches 9 bases. The CDR3 sequence is 16 residues long. Germline assignment: CDR1 MNHNY and CDR2 SVGAGI (reference sequence). Trimming took 6 bases from V and 5 from J; bases not matched to a gene: 10. The CDR3 here is CASRPTGGLENEKLFF. Written as DNA, the CDR3 is TGTGCCAGCAGACCTACAGGGGGCCTGGAAAATGAAAAACTGTTTTTT.

The CDR3 DNA sequence: TGTGCCACCAGCGGGGGACTTAGCCCAGATACGCAGTATTTT. This sequence encodes CATSGGLSPDTQYF. The V call is TRBV15, the J call TRBJ2-3; D possibly corresponds to TRBD2 (6 bases). This CDR3 contains 14 residues. The germline V gene has CDR1 LNHNV and CDR2 YYDKDF (reference sequence). V was shortened by 5 bases and J by 4 bases, with 13 bases between the two germline ends.